This TCR beta chain was recorded in a study of OX40 agonist ivuxolimab in advanced cancers. About the study: The diagnoses of dose-escalation patients were hepatocellular carcinoma, melanoma, renal cell or head and neck cancer. Aged roughly 23 to 79 with a mean of about 60 years, they were under 85% male.

The data were produced by immunoSEQ multiplex PCR, yet TCRdb's version contains in-frame clones alone and is incomplete. This table holds 65,000 to 95,000 clones, roughly 91% found once. The TCR was taken from an adult with an advanced solid tumor such as melanoma, head and neck, liver or kidney cancer. Sequences were derived from CD4+ or CD8+ T cells sorted from blood, sampled in a trial of the OX40 agonist ivuxolimab.

CDR3 sequence reads: CASSSGRNSNLYEQYF. For the CDR3, the DNA is TGTGCCAGCAGCTCCGGACGGAACTCTAACCTCTACGAGCAGTACTTC. The chain recombines TRBV11-2 with TRBJ2-7; D is unclear. Germline CDR1 and CDR2: SGHAT and FQNNGV. This CDR3 has 16 amino acids. V lost 4 bases, J lost 3 bases, and 19 bases lay in between.